Below, 23 T cell receptor beta chains from the same sample are listed, as sequenced in a study of T cells in Graves' hyperthyroidism and ophthalmopathy. Amplified TCR beta CDR3 regions derived from RNA transcripts. HTBI primers were used for first-round RT-PCR of the TCR CDR3. One entry per CDR3 protein results from TCRdb running MiXCR on the multiplex PCR reads. Counted here are 750,000 to 900,000 distinct CDR3 sequences, roughly 40% occurring once; the ten biggest clones make up 7% to 10%. The sequenced sample was blood. These receptor sequences come from a man aged 18 to 35 with Graves' hyperthyroidism.

This clonotype was detected only a few times. The chain joins TRBV5-6 to TRBJ2-5; D is unclear. Between the trimmed V and J ends, which lost 4 bases and 5 bases, there was a span of 15 bases. Germline V lookup: CDR1 SGHDT, CDR2 YYEEEE. The CDR3 has 14 amino acids. CDR3 protein: CASSPWDLRETQYF. CDR3 DNA sequence: TGTGCCAGCAGCCCGTGGGATCTTAGGGAGACCCAGTACTTC.

The genes are TRBV7-2 and TRBJ2-5, with 9 bases lining up with TRBD1. The CDR3 is 14 amino acids. Germline CDR1 and CDR2: SGHTA and FQGNSA. The junction had 6 bases not matched to a gene; V was cut back by 5 bases and J by 5 bases. CDR3 sequence (DNA): TGTGCCAGCAGCCAGAGGGACAGGGACGAGACCCAGTACTTC. This translates into CASSQRDRDETQYF.

This clonotype was recorded a few times. This chain uses TRBV2 with TRBJ2-7, with a possible D match to TRBD1 (5 bases). The CDR3 spans 13 residues. Germline CDR1 SNHLY, CDR2 FYNNEI. V shed 3 bases and J shed 2 bases, with 8 bases lying between them. CDR3 sequence (DNA): TGTGCCAGCAGTGAGGGCAGGGCCTACGAGCAGTACTTC. Amino acid sequence: CASSEGRAYEQYF.

This clonotype appeared many times. The chain couples TRBV15 to TRBJ1-5, with TRBD1 matching over 11 bases. CDR3 size: 17 residues. The V gene end was trimmed by 3 bases and the J gene end by 5 bases; junction bases not matched to a gene: 9. Per germline, CDR1 LNHNV and CDR2 YYDKDF (reference sequence). The CDR3 protein is CATSRAAGTGGYQPQHF. CDR3 nucleotides: TGTGCCACCAGCAGGGCAGCCGGGACAGGGGGATATCAGCCCCAGCATTTT.

Notes on this clonotype: One end of the junction varies from germline; a read error may be responsible. The chain recombines TRBV14 with TRBJ1-4; D unresolved. The CDR3 has 14 amino acids. The germline CDR1 and CDR2 sequences are SGHDN and FVKESK. The CDR3: CASNQDLTNEKLFF. The CDR3 DNA reads TGTGCCAGCAACCAAGATCTCACTAATGAAAAACTGTTTTTT.

This clonotype was counted many times. The V and J genes are TRBV10-3 and TRBJ2-7, with D possibly matching TRBD1 (6 bases). Trimming removed 2 bases from V and 3 bases from J, with 8 bases in between. Per germline, CDR1 ENHRY and CDR2 SYGVKD. This CDR3 comprises 13 residues. The CDR3 reads CAISEDRYYEQYF. The CDR3 region has the DNA TGTGCCATCAGTGAGGACAGGTACTACGAGCAGTACTTC.

This clonotype occurred a few times. The chain has TRBV4-1 and TRBJ1-1; no clear D. Germline V gene lookup returns CDR1 MGHRA and CDR2 YSYEKL. Trimming left V 0 bases short and J 1 base short, with 6 bases between. This CDR3 contains 14 residues. The CDR3 nucleotides read TGCGCCAGCAGCCAAGACAGTGAGAACACTGAAGCTTTCTTT. Its protein is CASSQDSENTEAFF.

This chain connects TRBV19 to TRBJ2-7; 7 nucleotides agree with TRBD2. This CDR3 contains 15 residues. From germline, CDR1 is LNHDA and CDR2 SQIVND (reference sequence). The V and J ends lost 1 base and 2 bases, in that order; junction bases with no gene match: 5. This chain's CDR3 is CASSIGLAATYEQYF. The CDR3 nucleotides read TGTGCCAGTAGTATAGGGCTAGCGGCCACCTACGAGCAGTACTTC.

The chain carries TRBV25-1 and TRBJ1-6; 8 bases agree with TRBD1. V lost 3 bases and J lost 10; bases outside the gene matches: 11. This CDR3 is built from 16 residues. Looked up from germline, CDR1 is MGHDK and CDR2 is SYGVNS. For the CDR3, the DNA is TGTGCCAGCAGTGACGAAACGACAGGGGTAGGATCACCCCTCCACTTT. This translates into CASSDETTGVGSPLHF.

The chain employs TRBV6-5 and TRBJ1-5; no definite D call. Trimming removed 0 bases at V and 6 bases at J, with 9 bases between. This CDR3 is built from 14 residues. Germline lookup yields CDR1 MNHEY and CDR2 SVGAGI. This CDR3 reads CASSYSGEAQPQHF. CDR3 sequence (DNA): TGTGCCAGCAGTTACTCCGGGGAGGCTCAGCCCCAGCATTTT.

Note on this clonotype: One junction end does not reproduce the germline sequence, and a read error may be involved. The chain recombines TRBV29-1 with TRBJ2-6; TRBD2 matches 7 bases. CDR1 and CDR2 (germline): SQVTM, ANQGSEA. CDR3 length: 14 residues. The CDR3 DNA reads as TGCAGCGTTGGGGAGGGGTCTGGGGCCAACGCCCTGACTTTC. Encoded protein: CSVGEGSGANALTF. The whole variable domain, filled in from reference TRBV29-1 and TRBJ2-6, reads SAVISQKPSRDICQRGTSLTIQCQVDSQVTMMFWYRQQPGQSLTLIATANQGSEATYESGFVIDKFPISRPNLTFSTLTVSNMSPEDSSIYLCSVGEGSGANALTFGAGSRLTVL.

This rearrangement joins TRBV19 to TRBJ2-7; 9 nucleotides agree with TRBD2. CDR3 length: 15 residues. Losses at the gene ends were 6 bases for V and 2 bases for J; bases not matched to a gene: 8. Per germline, CDR1 LNHDA and CDR2 SQIVND (reference sequence). The CDR3 coding sequence is TGTGCCAGTAGCGAAGTAGCGGGAGCACCCTACGAGCAGTACTTC. Protein: CASSEVAGAPYEQYF. The whole variable domain, filled in from reference TRBV19 and TRBJ2-7, reads DGGITQSPKYLFRKEGQNVTLSCEQNLNHDAMYWYRQDPGQGLRLIYYSQIVNDFQKGDIAEGYSVSREKKESFPLTVTSAQKNPTAFYLCASSEVAGAPYEQYFGPGTRLTVT.

This chain connects TRBV20-1 to TRBJ1-3; D unclear. Germline CDR1 is DFQATT and CDR2 is SNEGSKA (reference sequence). This CDR3 is 14 amino acids long. Trimming cost V 3 bases and J 2 bases, with 11 bases left between them. Here the CDR3 reads CSARAGSPGNTIYF. The CDR3 DNA sequence: TGCAGTGCTAGGGCTGGGAGCCCTGGAAACACCATATATTTT.

This clonotype was seen at least ten times. A much larger clone is a single base away; this may be a read error. The rearrangement joins TRBV5-4 to TRBJ1-1; 7 bases line up with TRBD1. CDR3 length equals 13 residues. Unmatched junction bases numbered 4, after V lost 4 bases and J lost 4 bases. The germline gives CDR1 SGHNT, CDR2 YYREEE (reference sequence). In nucleotides, the CDR3 is TGTGCCAGCAGCCCGACAGGGAGCACTGAAGCTTTCTTT. Protein: CASSPTGSTEAFF.

This clonotype was seen at least ten times. The rearrangement links TRBV7-3 to TRBJ1-1; 7 bases agree with TRBD1. J was trimmed by 13 bases and V by 5 bases; bases with no gene match: 4. The CDR3 is 10 residues long. CDR1 and CDR2 from the germline V gene are SGHTA and FQGTGA. CDR3 protein: CASSRRQGFF. As DNA, the CDR3 is TGTGCCAGCAGCCGACGACAGGGTTTCTTT.

This clonotype was found many times. This sequence joins TRBV29-1 and TRBJ2-7, with 9 bases fitting TRBD1. Germline V gene sequence: CDR1 SQVTM, CDR2 ANQGSEA. V lost 0 bases and J lost 9; bases outside the gene matches: 6. The CDR3 has 13 residues. CDR3 DNA: TGCAGCGTTGAAGATGGGGAGGGACAGGGGCAGTACTTC. It specifies CSVEDGEGQGQYF.

The J gene is TRBJ2-7, the V gene TRBV4-1, with D tentatively TRBD1 (6 bases). CDR1 MGHRA and CDR2 YSYEKL come from the germline V gene. The CDR3 is 14 residues long. The V end was cut by 3 bases, the J end by 0 bases, with 9 bases between. The CDR3 is CASSHTGNSYEQYF. The DNA of the CDR3 is TGCGCCAGCAGCCACACAGGGAACTCCTACGAGCAGTACTTC.

The rearrangement uses TRBV7-8 and TRBJ1-1; 7 nucleotides match TRBD1. The CDR3 sequence is 15 residues long. Germline values: CDR1 SGHVS, CDR2 FQNEAQ. V was clipped by 2 bases and J by 7 bases; unmatched bases: 10. CDR3 amino acids: CASSLYGTGADEAFF. CDR3 nucleotides: TGTGCCAGCAGCTTATATGGTACAGGGGCTGATGAAGCTTTCTTT.

CDR3 coding DNA: TGTGCCAGTAGTATAACCGGGGCCTATGGCTACACCTTC. Amino acid sequence: CASSITGAYGYTF. The genes are TRBV19 and TRBJ1-2; D is possibly TRBD1 (5 bases). The CDR3 extends over 13 amino acids. With 2 bases removed from V and 4 bases from J, the gap between germline ends came to 8 bases. Germline CDR1 reads LNHDA; CDR2 reads SQIVND (reference sequence). The whole variable domain, filled in from reference TRBV19 and TRBJ1-2, reads DGGITQSPKYLFRKEGQNVTLSCEQNLNHDAMYWYRQDPGQGLRLIYYSQIVNDFQKGDIAEGYSVSREKKESFPLTVTSAQKNPTAFYLCASSITGAYGYTFGSGTRLTVV.

CDR3 amino acids: CASSQVSGLPYEQYF. CDR3 nucleotides: TGTGCCAGCAGCCAAGTATCAGGACTCCCCTACGAGCAGTACTTC. This chain joins TRBV14 and TRBJ2-7; D might be TRBD2 (5 bases). The CDR3 spans 15 residues. The germline V gene encodes CDR1 SGHDN and CDR2 FVKESK. V was clipped by 1 base and J by 2 bases, with 12 bases between them.

The chain couples TRBV6-1 to TRBJ2-2; D is perhaps TRBD1 or TRBD2 (5 bases each). The CDR3 has 15 amino acids. In germline, CDR1 is MNHNS, CDR2 SASEGT. Between the trimmed V and J ends, which lost 5 bases and 7 bases, there was a span of 17 bases. CDR3 nucleotide sequence: TGTGCCAGCAGTTACTCGAAAGAGGGGATCGGGGAGCTGTTTTTT. Translating gives CASSYSKEGIGELFF.

The chain has TRBV5-4 and TRBJ1-1; D is uncertain. CDR1 is SGHNT and CDR2 is YYREEE in the germline V gene (reference sequence). This CDR3 comprises 15 residues. Trimming removed 4 bases at V and 0 bases at J, with 13 bases between. The CDR3 nucleotides read TGTGCCAGCAGCCAGGTTGAGAGGATGAACACTGAAGCTTTCTTT. Amino acid sequence: CASSQVERMNTEAFF. Using reference TRBV5-4 and TRBJ1-1 for the parts outside the CDR3, the full variable domain is ETGVTQSPTHLIKTRGQQVTLRCSSQSGHNTVSWYQQALGQGPQFIFQYYREEENGRGNFPPRFSGLQFPNYSSELNVNALELDDSALYLCASSQVERMNTEAFFGQGTRLTVV.

The V call is TRBV7-6, the J call TRBJ2-7; 9 bases align to TRBD2. Germline assignment: CDR1 SGHVS and CDR2 FNYEAQ. The CDR3 is 15 amino acids. V lost 1 base and J lost 6; bases outside the gene matches: 7. The CDR3 here is CASSLGGRAGPEQYF. For the CDR3, the DNA is TGTGCCAGCAGCTTAGGCGGGAGGGCCGGCCCCGAGCAGTACTTC.